The rows below give T cell receptor beta chains drawn from one sample of a study of human T cells and chemical hapten exposure. TCRdb analysed the RACE reads with MiXCR anew, one entry per CDR3 protein. The sample lists 300,000 to 450,000 distinct CDR3 sequences, about 5.1% seen once, with 2.6% in the top ten. The sequencing used whole blood, collected in connection with sensitization to the hapten diphenylcyclopropenone (DPC). The receptors originated from a woman aged 45-65 years with alopecia areata. Some clones in this sample may be carry-over from other donors' samples. Each CDR3 is given with its conserved first and last residue. D genes are given only for firm matches. For some rows the clone size is stated as once, few or many, or as a class when expanded; others skip it.

j_call	v_call	d_call	clone_size	cdr3_aa	cdr3_nt
TRBJ1-4	TRBV12-3/TRBV12-4	NA	many	CASSPGPLRGANEKLFF	TGTGCCAGCAGTCCCGGGCCACTCCGAGGGGCTAATGAAAAACTGTTTTTT
TRBJ1-2	TRBV24-1	NA	many	CATSLDSNYGYTF	TGTGCCACCAGTCTGGACAGTAACTATGGCTACACCTTC
TRBJ2-1	TRBV3-1	NA	few	CASSQAGLGHNEQFF	TGTGCCAGCAGCCAAGCAGGGTTAGGACACAATGAGCAGTTCTTC
TRBJ1-4	TRBV12-3/TRBV12-4	NA	few	CASRGRDGEKLFF	TGTGCCAGCAGGGGACGGGATGGTGAAAAACTGTTTTTT
TRBJ2-1	TRBV10-2	TRBD2	NA	CASSESPIAGWSYNEQFF	TGCGCCAGCAGTGAGTCTCCGATAGCGGGATGGTCCTACAATGAGCAGTTCTTC
TRBJ1-5	TRBV27	NA	few	CASSSGAQPQHF	TGTGCCAGCAGTTCAGGGGCCCAGCCCCAGCATTTT
TRBJ2-1	TRBV11-2	TRBD2	many	CASSLGGSGTEQFF	TGTGCCAGCAGCTTAGGCGGTAGCGGGACTGAGCAGTTCTTC
TRBJ2-3	TRBV6-6	TRBD1	few	CASRDRFGDTQYF	TGTGCCAGCCGGGACAGGTTCGGGGATACGCAGTATTTT
TRBJ1-4	TRBV7-9	NA	NA	CASSPPDRINEKLFF	TGTGCCAGCAGCCCCCCCGACCGGATCAATGAAAAACTGTTTTTT
TRBJ2-1	TRBV2	TRBD2	many	CASSDPGGTYNEQFF	TGTGCCAGCAGTGATCCGGGAGGGACCTACAATGAGCAGTTCTTC
TRBJ2-7	TRBV2	TRBD1	NA	CASSPQGQGLGEQYF	TGTGCCAGCAGTCCCCAGGGACAGGGATTAGGGGAGCAGTACTTC
TRBJ2-7	TRBV15	TRBD2	many	CATSRETSGSYEQYF	TGTGCCACCAGCAGAGAGACTAGCGGATCCTACGAGCAGTACTTC
TRBJ1-5	TRBV4-2	NA	few	CASRHATGNSNQPQHF	TGTGCCAGCAGACACGCTACAGGGAATAGCAATCAGCCCCAGCATTTT
TRBJ2-1	TRBV11-2	NA	many	CASSSVAVQFF	TGTGCCAGCAGCTCAGTGGCTGTTCAGTTCTTC
TRBJ2-3	TRBV12-3/TRBV12-4	TRBD2	few	CASSLPTSGGDTQYF	TGTGCCAGCAGTTTACCGACTAGCGGCGGTGATACGCAGTATTTT
TRBJ2-3	TRBV27	NA	few	CASSMSGGTDTQYF	TGTGCCAGCAGTATGAGTGGGGGCACAGATACGCAGTATTTT
TRBJ2-3	TRBV6-2/TRBV6-3	TRBD1	many	CASFTYRGVTDTQYF	TGTGCCAGCTTTACCTACAGGGGAGTCACAGATACGCAGTATTTT
TRBJ2-3	TRBV6-8	NA	NA	CASTRASGGDTQYF	TGTGCCAGCACTCGGGCTAGTGGTGGAGATACGCAGTATTTT
TRBJ2-7	TRBV5-1	NA	few	CASSLAGQGLDEQYF	TGCGCCAGCAGCCTGGCGGGACAAGGGCTAGACGAGCAGTACTTC
TRBJ1-3	TRBV12-3/TRBV12-4	TRBD1	few	CASSPGGVFSGNTIYF	TGTGCCAGCAGTCCAGGGGGTGTTTTCTCTGGAAACACCATATATTTT
TRBJ1-3	TRBV6-5	NA	few	CASSFNSVSGNTIYF	TGTGCCAGCAGTTTCAACAGCGTCTCTGGAAACACCATATATTTT
TRBJ1-1	TRBV12-3/TRBV12-4	NA	few	CASSLRRQSDTEAFF	TGTGCCAGCAGTTTACGACGACAGTCGGACACTGAAGCTTTCTTT
TRBJ2-2	TRBV24-1	TRBD1	NA	CATSDPGTANTGELFF	TGTGCCACCAGTGATCCCGGGACAGCGAACACCGGGGAGCTGTTTTTT
TRBJ2-7	TRBV29-1	NA	few	CSVSGTATYEQYF	TGCAGCGTCTCCGGGACCGCGACCTACGAGCAGTACTTC
TRBJ2-5	TRBV7-9	TRBD1	NA	CASSPGTGYETQYF	TGTGCCAGCAGCCCAGGGACAGGGTACGAGACCCAGTACTTC
TRBJ2-3	TRBV12-3/TRBV12-4	TRBD2	few	CASAPGGRSTDTQYF	TGTGCCAGCGCCCCGGGCGGGAGAAGCACAGATACGCAGTATTTT
TRBJ1-6	TRBV5-4	NA	NA	CASSLNGPGHSPLHF	TGTGCCAGCAGCTTGAACGGACCGGGGCATTCACCCCTCCACTTT
TRBJ2-1	TRBV5-1	TRBD1	many	CASSLGQGYNEQFF	TGCGCCAGCAGCTTGGGACAGGGGTACAATGAGCAGTTCTTC
TRBJ1-1	TRBV12-3/TRBV12-4	NA	NA	CASSPHSNTEAFF	TGTGCCAGCAGTCCGCATTCGAACACTGAAGCTTTCTTT
TRBJ2-3	TRBV6-1	NA	many	CASRSTSSTDTQYF	TGTGCCAGCCGGTCGACTAGTAGCACAGATACGCAGTATTTT
TRBJ2-7	TRBV7-8	NA	few	CASSPPLAPRYEQYF	TGTGCCAGCAGCCCCCCCCTAGCGCCGCGCTACGAGCAGTACTTC
TRBJ2-3	TRBV12-3/TRBV12-4	NA	few	CASSSGQTDTQYF	TGTGCCAGCAGTTCCGGACAGACAGATACGCAGTATTTT
TRBJ2-3	TRBV27	TRBD1	few	CASSFLQGQGKDTQYF	TGTGCCAGCAGTTTTTTACAGGGACAGGGTAAAGATACGCAGTATTTT
TRBJ2-2	TRBV6-2/TRBV6-3	NA	few	CASTALRGPGELFF	TGTGCCAGCACCGCACTCAGGGGTCCCGGGGAGCTGTTTTTT
TRBJ2-7	TRBV7-6	NA	many	CASSQRPGTASYEQYF	TGTGCCAGCAGTCAACGCCCCGGGACTGCTAGCTACGAGCAGTACTTC
TRBJ2-1	TRBV6-2/TRBV6-3	NA	many	CASYSPGIQNPYNEQFF	TGTGCCAGCTACTCTCCGGGCATCCAGAACCCCTACAATGAGCAGTTCTTC
TRBJ2-7	TRBV27	NA	NA	CASSFQAPEPYEQYF	TGTGCCAGCAGTTTTCAGGCGCCAGAACCCTACGAGCAGTACTTC
TRBJ2-7	TRBV11-2	NA	many	CASSLLEKAEQYF	TGTGCCAGCAGCCTGTTAGAGAAGGCAGAGCAGTACTTC
TRBJ1-6	TRBV6-5	TRBD1	NA	CASSGTDNSPLHF	TGTGCCAGCAGCGGGACAGATAATTCACCCCTCCACTTT
TRBJ1-6	TRBV5-1	TRBD1	many	CASSGAGTDNSPLHF	TGCGCCAGCAGCGGTGCCGGGACAGATAATTCACCCCTCCACTTT
TRBJ2-1	TRBV6-5	NA	many	CASRQGGGRGNEQFF	TGTGCCAGCAGGCAGGGGGGAGGCCGGGGGAATGAGCAGTTCTTC
TRBJ2-3	TRBV7-3	TRBD1	many	CASSLLGTGGKDTQYF	TGTGCCAGCAGCTTATTGGGGACAGGGGGTAAAGATACGCAGTATTTT
TRBJ1-5	TRBV2	NA	many	CASSEALKGNQPQHF	TGTGCCAGCAGTGAAGCGCTTAAGGGAAATCAGCCCCAGCATTTT
TRBJ2-7	TRBV6-6	NA	NA	CASSTSSRPHEQYF	TGTGCCAGCAGTACCTCGTCAAGGCCCCACGAGCAGTACTTC
TRBJ2-1	TRBV7-6	TRBD2	many	CASSMGGNEQFF	TGTGCCAGCAGTATGGGAGGGAATGAGCAGTTCTTC
TRBJ1-3	TRBV12-3/TRBV12-4	NA	few	CASSPTALVSGNTIYF	TGTGCCAGCAGTCCGACCGCACTGGTCTCTGGAAACACCATATATTTT
TRBJ1-1	TRBV18	NA	many	CASSHGRDTEAFF	TGTGCCAGCTCCCATGGGAGAGACACTGAAGCTTTCTTT